These 15 T cell receptor beta chains came from one sample sequenced in a study of long-term antiretroviral therapy in people with HIV. At the survey level, the v3.0 immunoSEQ assay was run. TCRdb's table, derived via immunoSEQ multiplex PCR, lists solely in-frame clones and lacks some. The sample holds about 26,000 clones, over 70% seen once. The sequencing used unsorted PBMCs, collected 1.1 years before starting antiretroviral therapy. These TCRs come from a woman between 25 and 40 years old with HIV.

V is TRBV29-1 and J is TRBJ1-1; 8 nucleotides agree with TRBD1. The CDR3 consists of 12 residues. Germline trimming cut 6 bases from V and 3 bases from J; bases unmatched to any gene: 3. Germline V gives CDR1 SQVTM, CDR2 ANQGSEA. In DNA form, the CDR3 reads TGCAGCGTCGGGACAGGACACACTGAAGCTTTCTTT. This encodes CSVGTGHTEAFF.

The sample holds one count of this clone. V usage is TRBV5-6 and J usage is TRBJ1-2, with TRBD1 matching 7 bases. V shed 4 bases, J shed 8 bases, and the junction held 8 bases outside the gene matches. This CDR3 spans 13 amino acids. Germline V gene sequence: CDR1 SGHDT, CDR2 YYEEEE. Here the CDR3 DNA reads TGTGCCAGCAGCCGCCGAGACAGGGCGGGCTACACCTTC. Protein: CASSRRDRAGYTF.

The V call is TRBV21-1, the J call TRBJ2-1; TRBD1, the table's D call, lacks a check against the DNA. TRBV21-1 is noted as a pseudogene. This CDR3 is 18 amino acids long. CDR3 sequence reads: CASSKTGKGSSSYNEQFF. For the CDR3, the DNA is TGTGCCAGCAGCAAAACAGGTAAAGGATCGAGCTCCTACAATGAGCAGTTCTTC.

The chain uses TRBV21-1 and TRBJ1-5. TRBV21-1 is described as a pseudogene. This CDR3 comprises 16 residues. The CDR3 loop reads CASSPRWGGYNQPQHF. CDR3 DNA sequence: TGTGCCAGCAGTCCCCGGTGGGGAGGTTACAATCAGCCCCAGCATTTT.

The chain couples TRBV4-2 to TRBJ2-3; 13 bases are shared with TRBD2. Germline V gene sequence: CDR1 LGHNA, CDR2 YNFKEQ. Unmatched junction bases numbered 17, after V lost 2 bases and J lost 0 bases. The CDR3 runs to 22 residues. The CDR3 loop is CASSQSRTSGGFPSSSTDTQYF. CDR3 DNA: TGTGCCAGCAGCCAATCACGGACTAGCGGGGGCTTCCCTTCCTCTAGCACAGATACGCAGTATTTT.

The chain recombines TRBV6-4 with TRBJ2-2, with a weak D call TRBD2 (7 bases). The CDR3 is made up of 16 amino acids. Germline lookup yields CDR1 MRHNA and CDR2 SNTAGT. Trimming left V 6 bases short and J 2 bases short, with 16 bases between. The CDR3 bases are TGTGCCAGCAGATTGGAGGGGGGGCCCAACACCGGGGAGCTGTTTTTT. It translates to CASRLEGGPNTGELFF.

This chain joins TRBV10-2 and TRBJ2-5; perhaps D is TRBD1 or TRBD2 (5 bases each). Trimming cost V 0 bases and J 11 bases, with 25 bases left between them. The CDR3 is 17 amino acids. Germline loops: CDR1 WSHSY, CDR2 SAAADI. This CDR3 is CASSESQSLAGYIAQYF. CDR3 in DNA: TGCGCCAGCAGTGAGTCGCAAAGTCTAGCAGGGTACATTGCTCAGTACTTC.

This chain joins TRBV9 and TRBJ1-1, with D possibly TRBD1 on 5 matching bases. V was trimmed by 3 bases and J by 3 bases, leaving 15 bases between them. Per the germline V gene, CDR1 is SGDLS and CDR2 is YYNGEE. The CDR3 sequence is 15 residues long. Written as DNA, the CDR3 is TGTGCCAGCAGCGGGGTCGCAGGGTCGTACACTGAAGCTTTCTTT. Its protein is CASSGVAGSYTEAFF.

The V call is TRBV27, the J call TRBJ1-3, with 8 positions matching TRBD1. This CDR3 is 15 amino acids long. Per germline, CDR1 MNHEY and CDR2 SMNVEV (reference sequence). V shed 10 bases and J 2 bases; nucleotides not matched to a gene: 10. Here the CDR3 reads CAKTFQGAAGNTIYF. DNA for the CDR3: TGTGCCAAGACCTTCCAGGGGGCGGCTGGAAACACCATATATTTT.

The V call is TRBV5-6, the J call TRBJ1-1; 7 bases agree with TRBD1. In germline, CDR1 is SGHDT, CDR2 YYEEEE. CDR3 length: 14 residues. V lost 5 bases and J lost 5; bases outside the gene matches: 9. The CDR3 sequence is CASREGAQRTEAFF. The CDR3 DNA sequence: TGTGCCAGCAGGGAGGGGGCGCAAAGGACTGAAGCTTTCTTT.

The chain couples TRBV7-8 to TRBJ2-7; the match to TRBD1 covers 11 bases. The germline gives CDR1 SGHVS, CDR2 FQNEAQ. V dropped 2 bases and J dropped 7; count of bases not matched to a gene: 7. This CDR3 is 15 amino acids long. The CDR3: CASSLLGQGAREQYV. In DNA form, the CDR3 reads TGTGCCAGCAGCTTACTCGGACAGGGGGCGCGGGAGCAGTACGTC.

The gene calls are TRBV5-5 and TRBJ1-1; tentatively, D is TRBD1 (5 bases). This CDR3 is built from 16 residues. V shed 0 bases and J shed 4 bases, with 16 bases lying between them. CDR1 and CDR2 (germline): SGHKS, YYEKEE (reference sequence). The CDR3: CASSLVGTRAGTEAFF. The DNA for the CDR3 is TGTGCCAGCAGCTTGGTAGGGACCAGGGCGGGCACTGAAGCTTTCTTT.

The chain is built from TRBV30 and TRBJ2-5; D uncertain. The CDR3 consists of 11 residues. Trimming removed 0 bases from V and 5 bases from J, with 4 bases in between. Per the germline V gene, CDR1 is GTSNPN and CDR2 is SVGIG (reference sequence). CDR3 in amino acids: CAWSVSETQYF. CDR3 bases: TGTGCCTGGAGTGTCTCTGAGACCCAGTACTTC.

This clone was observed once. J is TRBJ1-1 and V is TRBV18; D might be TRBD1 (6 bases). Trimming removed 6 bases at V and 3 bases at J, with 14 bases between. In germline, CDR1 is KGHSH, CDR2 LQKENI. The CDR3 has 14 amino acids. Here the CDR3 reads CASSGAGGDTEAFF. CDR3 coding DNA: TGTGCCAGCTCGGGGGCCGGTGGGGACACTGAAGCTTTCTTT.

The chain is built from TRBV5-4 and TRBJ2-3; 7 positions match TRBD1. CDR1 SGHNT and CDR2 YYREEE come from the germline V gene (reference sequence). With V trimmed by 4 bases and J by 0 bases, 14 bases remained unmatched. The CDR3 is 18 residues long. The CDR3 nucleotides are TGTGCCAGCAGCGCACACCCCGGGACAGAGTTTAGCACAGATACGCAGTATTTT. Translation: CASSAHPGTEFSTDTQYF.